This record covers a single T cell receptor (beta chain). The antigen remains unidentified. Germline V gives CDR1 MNHEY, CDR2 SMNVEV (reference sequence). Trimming cost V 0 bases and J 6 bases, with 8 bases left between them. CDR3 length: 13 amino acids. Clones were read by immunoSEQ multiplex PCR, and TCRdb kept only the in-frame ones, dropping some. Found here are 95,000 to 130,000 clones, approximately 94% of them singletons; the top ten hold under 2%. The record originates from a study of siplizumab effects on memory and regulatory T cells. Whole-study results and caveats: Mappable alloreactive CD4+ clones came from Treg cells less than 70% of the time on average with siplizumab, against approximately 26% in controls. Naive T cells were seemingly more diverse than memory cells, and major contributions to the alloresponse seemed to be made by them.

The source material was non-Treg CD4+ T cells sorted from blood. The TCR sequence derives from a human donor in good health. The chain links TRBV27 to TRBJ1-2; no firm D call. The CDR3 sequence is CASSLSVGHGYTF. The CDR3 bases are TGTGCCAGCAGTTTATCTGTGGGCCATGGCTACACCTTC.